The 4 T cell receptor beta chains below all came from one sample that was sequenced in a study of shared clonotypes between healthy human individuals. Assay: immunoSEQ multiplex PCR; the TCRdb copy retains only in-frame clones and omits some. The data show over a million clones, approximately 97% seen once. The material sequenced was naive CD4+ T cells sorted from blood. Subset given: CD45RA+ positively selected. Source of these receptors: a young man in good health.

CDR3 bases: TGTGCCAGCAGCGTAGGAGGGGGCGGAGATACGCAGTATTTT. Protein product: CASSVGGGGDTQYF. The V gene is TRBV9, the J gene TRBJ2-3; 7 bases are a match to TRBD1. Germline V gene sequence: CDR1 SGDLS, CDR2 YYNGEE. This CDR3 has 14 residues. With 0 bases clipped from V and 5 bases from J, the junction kept 3 bases outside the gene matches.

The rearrangement joins TRBV10-3 to TRBJ1-2; D not resolved. CDR1 is ENHRY, CDR2 SYGVKD, per germline. The CDR3 totals 21 residues. Trimming shortened V by 0 bases and J by 3 bases, and 29 bases separated the two germline ends. The CDR3 loop reads CAISESTPFDSSNSLDYGYTF. The CDR3 nucleotides read TGTGCCATCAGTGAGTCGACCCCCTTCGATAGTTCTAACAGTCTAGACTATGGCTACACCTTC.

The rearrangement joins TRBV11-2 to TRBJ2-1; D gene ambiguous. The CDR3 spans 16 residues. Germline lookup yields CDR1 SGHAT and CDR2 FQNNGV. V was shortened by 4 bases and J by 9 bases, with 22 bases between the two germline ends. Here the CDR3 reads CASSSSDAPRSREQFF. DNA of the CDR3: TGTGCCAGCAGCTCCTCTGACGCCCCTCGCTCGCGTGAGCAGTTCTTC.

V gene TRBV19 combines with J gene TRBJ2-7, with 8 bases matching TRBD1. Germline values: CDR1 LNHDA, CDR2 SQIVND (reference sequence). V gave up 9 bases and J gave up 6 bases; unmatched junction bases: 7. The CDR3 spans 12 residues. As DNA, the CDR3 is TGTGCCAGCGGGTGGACAGGGACCGAGCAGTACTTC. Translated, it gives CASGWTGTEQYF.